This T cell receptor beta chain was obtained from a study of glioma-infiltrating T cells after dendritic cell vaccination. Study results and caveats: Only a small number of patients had complete blood and tumor samples. No direct clonality-survival link was found; a diverse polyclonal response may matter.

The sample holds a few counts of this clone. Its antigen is not identified. The time point is: after dendritic cell vaccination, including at tumor progression/relapse. Sequencing used immunoSEQ multiplex PCR; TCRdb keeps in-frame clones, though not all of them. The table has approximately 50,000 clones, about 84% seen once; the top ten hold approximately 8.9%. CDR1 and CDR2 (germline): MNHEY, SVGAGI. Between the trimmed V and J ends, which lost 6 bases and 4 bases, there was a span of 12 bases. This CDR3 has 14 amino acids. This TCR came from a human donor with glioblastoma. The source material was blood, sampled after dendritic cell vaccination. The gene calls are TRBV6-5 and TRBJ2-2, with D possibly TRBD1 on 7 matching bases. This CDR3 reads CASSQGGGTGELFF. The CDR3, as DNA: TGTGCCAGCAGCCAGGGGGGAGGCACCGGGGAGCTGTTTTTT.